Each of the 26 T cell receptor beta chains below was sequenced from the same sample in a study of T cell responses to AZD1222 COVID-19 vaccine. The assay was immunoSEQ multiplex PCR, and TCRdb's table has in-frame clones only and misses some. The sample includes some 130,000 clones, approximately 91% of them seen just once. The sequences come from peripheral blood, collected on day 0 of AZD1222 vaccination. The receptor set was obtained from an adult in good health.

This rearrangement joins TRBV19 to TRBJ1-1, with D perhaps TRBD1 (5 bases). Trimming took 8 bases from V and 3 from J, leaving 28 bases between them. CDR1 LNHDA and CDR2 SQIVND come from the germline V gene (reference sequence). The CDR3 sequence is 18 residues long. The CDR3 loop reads CASLGGSGPGGLDTEAFF. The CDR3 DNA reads TGTGCCAGTCTCGGGGGGAGTGGCCCTGGAGGGTTGGACACTGAAGCTTTCTTT.

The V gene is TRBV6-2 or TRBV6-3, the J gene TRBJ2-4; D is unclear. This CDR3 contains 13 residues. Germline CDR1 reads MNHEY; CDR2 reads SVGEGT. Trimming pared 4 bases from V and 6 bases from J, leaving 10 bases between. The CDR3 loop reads CASSSKQLNIQYF. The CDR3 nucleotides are TGTGCCAGCAGTTCTAAACAGTTAAACATTCAGTACTTC.

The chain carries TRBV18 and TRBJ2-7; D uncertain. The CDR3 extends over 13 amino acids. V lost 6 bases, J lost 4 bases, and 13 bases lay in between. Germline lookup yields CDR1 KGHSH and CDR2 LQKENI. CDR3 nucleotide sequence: TGTGCCAGCTCGGACGGGTCCTCTTACGAGCAGTACTTC. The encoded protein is CASSDGSSYEQYF.

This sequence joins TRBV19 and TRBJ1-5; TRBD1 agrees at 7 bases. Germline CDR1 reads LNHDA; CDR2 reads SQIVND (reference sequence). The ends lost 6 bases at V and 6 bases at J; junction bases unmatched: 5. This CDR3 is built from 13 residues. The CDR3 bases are TGTGCCAGTAGGGGGGACAGTGGTCAGCCCCAGCATTTT. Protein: CASRGDSGQPQHF.

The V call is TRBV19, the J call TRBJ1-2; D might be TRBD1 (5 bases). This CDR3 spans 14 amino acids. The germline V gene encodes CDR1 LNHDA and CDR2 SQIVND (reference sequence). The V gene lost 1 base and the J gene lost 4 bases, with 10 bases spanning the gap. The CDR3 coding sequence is TGTGCCAGTAGTATAGTGGGGACCGGCTATGGCTACACCTTC. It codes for CASSIVGTGYGYTF.

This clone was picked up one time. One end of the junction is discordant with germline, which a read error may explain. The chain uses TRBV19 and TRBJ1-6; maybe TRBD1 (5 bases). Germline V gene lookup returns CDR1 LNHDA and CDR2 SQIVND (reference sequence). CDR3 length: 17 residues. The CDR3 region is CASSNTTGGSSNSPLHF. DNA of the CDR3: TGTGCCAGTAGTAATACGACCGGGGGTTCCTCTAATTCACCCCTCCACTTT.

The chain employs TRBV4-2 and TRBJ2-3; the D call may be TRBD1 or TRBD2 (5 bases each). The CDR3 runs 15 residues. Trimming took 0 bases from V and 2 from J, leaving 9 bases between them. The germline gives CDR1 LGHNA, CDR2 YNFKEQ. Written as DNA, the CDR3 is TGTGCCAGCAGCCAAGATGGGGACCCCACAGATACGCAGTATTTT. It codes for CASSQDGDPTDTQYF.

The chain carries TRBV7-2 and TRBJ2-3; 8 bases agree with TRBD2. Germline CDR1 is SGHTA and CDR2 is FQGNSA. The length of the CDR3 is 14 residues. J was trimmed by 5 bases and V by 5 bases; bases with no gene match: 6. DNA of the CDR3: TGTGCCAGCAGCAACGGGGGGGGTATAGATACGCAGTATTTT. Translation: CASSNGGGIDTQYF.

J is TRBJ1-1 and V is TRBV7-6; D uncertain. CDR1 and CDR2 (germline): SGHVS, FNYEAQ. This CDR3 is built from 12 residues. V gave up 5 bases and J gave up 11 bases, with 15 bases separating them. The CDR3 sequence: CASSPFEVGAFF. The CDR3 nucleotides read TGTGCCAGCAGCCCGTTTGAAGTTGGGGCTTTCTTT.

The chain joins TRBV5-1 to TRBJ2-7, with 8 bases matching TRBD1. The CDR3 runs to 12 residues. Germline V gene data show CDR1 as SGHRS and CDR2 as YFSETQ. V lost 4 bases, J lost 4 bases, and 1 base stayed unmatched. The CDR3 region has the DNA TGCGCCAGCAGCGGACAGGGTTACGAGCAGTACTTC. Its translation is CASSGQGYEQYF.

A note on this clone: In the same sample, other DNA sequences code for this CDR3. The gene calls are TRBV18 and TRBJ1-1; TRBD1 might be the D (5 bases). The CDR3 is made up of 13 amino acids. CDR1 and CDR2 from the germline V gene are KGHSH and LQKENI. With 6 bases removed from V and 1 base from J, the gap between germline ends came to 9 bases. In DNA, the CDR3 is TGTGCCAGCTCCCTAGACAGGAACACTGAAGCTTTCTTT. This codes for CASSLDRNTEAFF.

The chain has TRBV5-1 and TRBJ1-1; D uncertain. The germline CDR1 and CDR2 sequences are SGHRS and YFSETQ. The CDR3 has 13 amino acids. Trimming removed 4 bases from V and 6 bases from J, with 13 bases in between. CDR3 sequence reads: CASSAPPLPEAFF. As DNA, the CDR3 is TGCGCCAGCAGCGCTCCTCCATTGCCTGAAGCTTTCTTT.

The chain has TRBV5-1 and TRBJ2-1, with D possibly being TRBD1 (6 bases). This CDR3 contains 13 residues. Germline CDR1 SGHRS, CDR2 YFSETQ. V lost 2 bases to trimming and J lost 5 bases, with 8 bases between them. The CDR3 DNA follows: TGCGCCAGCAGCTTCCGGACAGACAATGAGCAGTTCTTC. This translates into CASSFRTDNEQFF.

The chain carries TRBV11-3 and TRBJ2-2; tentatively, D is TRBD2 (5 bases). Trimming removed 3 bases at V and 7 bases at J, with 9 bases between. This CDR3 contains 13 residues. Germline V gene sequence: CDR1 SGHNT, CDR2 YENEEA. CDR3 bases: TGTGCCAGCAGCTTTACTAGTCTCGGGGAGCTGTTTTTT. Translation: CASSFTSLGELFF.

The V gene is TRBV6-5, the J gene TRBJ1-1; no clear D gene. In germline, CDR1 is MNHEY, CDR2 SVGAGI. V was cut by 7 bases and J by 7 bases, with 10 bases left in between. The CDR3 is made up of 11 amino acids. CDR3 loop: CASTSGDEAFF. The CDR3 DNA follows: TGTGCCAGCACCTCAGGAGATGAAGCTTTCTTT.

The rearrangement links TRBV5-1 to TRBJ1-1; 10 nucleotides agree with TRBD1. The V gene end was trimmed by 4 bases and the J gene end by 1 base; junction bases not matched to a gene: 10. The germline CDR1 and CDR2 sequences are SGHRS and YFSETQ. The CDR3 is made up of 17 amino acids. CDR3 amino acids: CASSPRQGAATNTEAFF. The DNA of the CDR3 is TGCGCCAGCAGCCCACGACAGGGGGCGGCCACGAACACTGAAGCTTTCTTT.

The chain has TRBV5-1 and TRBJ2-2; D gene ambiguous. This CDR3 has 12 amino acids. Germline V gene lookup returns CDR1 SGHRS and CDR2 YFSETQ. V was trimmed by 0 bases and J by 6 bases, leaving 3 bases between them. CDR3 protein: CASSLGSGELFF. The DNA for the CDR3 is TGCGCCAGCAGCTTGGGGTCCGGGGAGCTGTTTTTT.

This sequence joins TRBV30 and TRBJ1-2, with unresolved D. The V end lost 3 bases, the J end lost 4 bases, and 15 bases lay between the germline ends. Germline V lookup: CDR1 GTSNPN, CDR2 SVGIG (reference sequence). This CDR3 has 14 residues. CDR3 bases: TGTGCCTGGAGCCCTTGGCTCCCTGTCTATGGCTACACCTTC. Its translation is CAWSPWLPVYGYTF.

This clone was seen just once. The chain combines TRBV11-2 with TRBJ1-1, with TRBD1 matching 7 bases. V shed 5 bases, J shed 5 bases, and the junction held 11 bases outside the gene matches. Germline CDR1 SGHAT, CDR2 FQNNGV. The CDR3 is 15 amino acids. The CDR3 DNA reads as TGTGCCAGCAGCCCACGACAGGGTAGTCTTACTGAAGCTTTCTTT. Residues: CASSPRQGSLTEAFF.

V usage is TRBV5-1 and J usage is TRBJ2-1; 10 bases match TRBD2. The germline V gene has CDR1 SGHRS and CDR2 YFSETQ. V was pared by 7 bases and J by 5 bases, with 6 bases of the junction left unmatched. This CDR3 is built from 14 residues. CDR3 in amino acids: CASRLAGEDNEQFF. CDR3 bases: TGCGCCAGCCGACTAGCGGGCGAAGACAATGAGCAGTTCTTC.

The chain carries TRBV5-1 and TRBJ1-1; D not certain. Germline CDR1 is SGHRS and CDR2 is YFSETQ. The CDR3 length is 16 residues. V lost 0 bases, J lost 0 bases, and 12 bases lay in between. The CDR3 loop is CASSLGSGYLNTEAFF. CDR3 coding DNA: TGCGCCAGCAGCTTGGGAAGCGGCTACCTGAACACTGAAGCTTTCTTT.

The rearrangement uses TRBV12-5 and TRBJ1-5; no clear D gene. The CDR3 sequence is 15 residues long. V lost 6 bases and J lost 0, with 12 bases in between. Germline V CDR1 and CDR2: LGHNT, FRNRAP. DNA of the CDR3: TGTGCTAGTGGCTTAGAGTATTTTAGCAATCAGCCCCAGCATTTT. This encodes CASGLEYFSNQPQHF.

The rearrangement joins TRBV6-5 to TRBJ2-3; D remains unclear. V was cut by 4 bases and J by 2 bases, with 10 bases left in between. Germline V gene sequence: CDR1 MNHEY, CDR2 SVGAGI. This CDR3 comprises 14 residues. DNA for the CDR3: TGTGCCAGCAGTTCCGGGCGGATCACAGATACGCAGTATTTT. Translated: CASSSGRITDTQYF.

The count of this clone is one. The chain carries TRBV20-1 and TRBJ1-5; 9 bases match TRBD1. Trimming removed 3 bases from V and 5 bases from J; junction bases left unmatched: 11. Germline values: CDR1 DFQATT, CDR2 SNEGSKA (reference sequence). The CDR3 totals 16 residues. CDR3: CSASSPGQGDHQPQHF. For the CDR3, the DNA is TGCAGTGCTAGTTCCCCGGGACAGGGTGACCATCAGCCCCAGCATTTT.

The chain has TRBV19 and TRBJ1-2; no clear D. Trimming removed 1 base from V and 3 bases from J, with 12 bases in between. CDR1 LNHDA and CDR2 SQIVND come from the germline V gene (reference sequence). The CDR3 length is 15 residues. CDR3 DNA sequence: TGTGCCAGTAGTATAGGGGCAGAGATTTACTATGGCTACACCTTC. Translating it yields CASSIGAEIYYGYTF. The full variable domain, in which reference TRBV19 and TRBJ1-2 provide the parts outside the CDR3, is DGGITQSPKYLFRKEGQNVTLSCEQNLNHDAMYWYRQDPGQGLRLIYYSQIVNDFQKGDIAEGYSVSREKKESFPLTVTSAQKNPTAFYLCASSIGAEIYYGYTFGSGTRLTVV.

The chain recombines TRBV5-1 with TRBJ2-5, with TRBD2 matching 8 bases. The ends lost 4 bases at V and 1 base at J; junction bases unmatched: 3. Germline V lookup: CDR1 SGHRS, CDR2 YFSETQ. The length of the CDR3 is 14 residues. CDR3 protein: CASSRSGAQETQYF. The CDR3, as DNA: TGCGCCAGCAGCCGTAGCGGGGCCCAAGAGACCCAGTACTTC.